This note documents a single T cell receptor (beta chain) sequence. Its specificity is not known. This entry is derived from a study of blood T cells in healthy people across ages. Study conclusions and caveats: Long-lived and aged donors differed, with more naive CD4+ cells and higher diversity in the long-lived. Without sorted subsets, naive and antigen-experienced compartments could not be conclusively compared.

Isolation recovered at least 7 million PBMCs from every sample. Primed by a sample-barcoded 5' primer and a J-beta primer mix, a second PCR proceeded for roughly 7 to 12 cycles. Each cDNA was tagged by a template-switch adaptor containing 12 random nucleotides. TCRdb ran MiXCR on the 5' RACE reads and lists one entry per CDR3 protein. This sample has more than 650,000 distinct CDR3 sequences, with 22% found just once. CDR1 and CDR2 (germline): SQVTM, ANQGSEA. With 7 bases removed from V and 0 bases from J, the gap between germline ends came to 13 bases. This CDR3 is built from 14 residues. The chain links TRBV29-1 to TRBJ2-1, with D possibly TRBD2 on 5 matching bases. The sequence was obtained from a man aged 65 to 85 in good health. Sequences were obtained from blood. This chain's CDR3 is CSAKTTSSYNEQFF. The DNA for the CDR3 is TGCAGCGCTAAAACAACTAGCTCCTACAATGAGCAGTTCTTC.